The rows below give T cell receptor beta chains drawn from one sample of a study of T cell responses to AZD1222 COVID-19 vaccine. Clones were read by immunoSEQ multiplex PCR, and TCRdb kept only the in-frame ones, dropping some. This sample carries fewer than 200,000 clones, around 88% of them seen once, and the ten largest clones take 0.45% to 0.55%. The sample here was peripheral blood, taken on day 0 of AZD1222 vaccination. Source of these receptors: an adult in good health. CDR3s include the opening cysteine and the closing phenylalanine or tryptophan. Fields, in order: D gene, J gene, V gene, clone size, CDR3 DNA, CDR3 protein. The D gene is left open where the match is weak. The size entry is marked missing in some rows and otherwise reads once, few, many or a size class.

- TRBJ2-5 TRBV24-1 - TGTGCCACCAGTGATCCGCGGGGCCAAGAGACCCAGTACTTC CATSDPRGQETQYF
- TRBJ2-7 TRBV5-1 - TGCGCCAGCAGCTTGGGACAGGACTACGAGCAGTACTTC CASSLGQDYEQYF
- TRBJ2-7 TRBV19 - TGTGCCAGTAGTATCCAACCAATAGGGTCCTACGAGCAGTACTTC CASSIQPIGSYEQYF
- TRBJ2-7 TRBV28 - TGTGCCAGCAGTTTTATTAGGGAATCCTACGAGCAGTACTTC CASSFIRESYEQYF
- TRBJ1-1 TRBV27 few TGTGCCAGCAGTTGGGGACGGAGGAACACTGAAGCTTTCTTT CASSWGRRNTEAFF
- TRBJ2-3 TRBV19 - TGTGCCAGTAGTATACGGGGGACTCAAGGGGATACGCAGTATTTT CASSIRGTQGDTQYF
TRBD1 TRBJ1-4 TRBV30 - TGTGCCTGGAGTGGGCAGGGGGGTGAAAAACTGTTTTTT CAWSGQGGEKLFF
- TRBJ2-7 TRBV5-1 - TGCGCCAGCAGCTTGGCCCAGGATTCCTACGAGCAGTACTTC CASSLAQDSYEQYF
- TRBJ2-1 TRBV7-2 - TGTGCCAGCGGGGTGAGCTCCTACAATGAGCAGTTCTTC CASGVSSYNEQFF
TRBD1 TRBJ2-3 TRBV5-1 - TGCGCCAGCAGCTTGGGGGACAGGGGAACAGATACGCAGTATTTT CASSLGDRGTDTQYF
- TRBJ1-2 TRBV6-5 once TGTGCCAGCAAGTCGGGGACCTATGGCTACACCTTC CASKSGTYGYTF
- TRBJ1-5 TRBV24-1 - TGTGCCACCAGTGATTTTCGGGGTCAGCCCCAGCATTTT CATSDFRGQPQHF
- TRBJ2-1 TRBV19 once TGTGCCAGTAGTGACCCGGGAACAAAGGGATACGAGCAGTTCTTC CASSDPGTKGYEQFF
TRBD1 TRBJ2-1 TRBV23-1 - TGCGCCAGCAGTCAGGGGGACAGGGGCAATGAGCAGTTCTTC CASSQGDRGNEQFF
- TRBJ2-2 TRBV3-1/TRBV3-2 - TGTGCCAGCTTCGACGGGGTTTACACCGGGGAGCTGTTTTTT CASFDGVYTGELFF
- TRBJ1-6 TRBV28 - TGTGCCAGCAGTCGGGACGGCGGGTCAATATTGCCCCTCCACTTT CASSRDGGSILPLHF
TRBD1 TRBJ2-7 TRBV6-6 once TGTGCCAGCACGGACAGGGGCAACGAGCAGTACTTC CASTDRGNEQYF
TRBD1 TRBJ2-3 TRBV9 - TGTGCCAGCAGCGTCGGACAGGGGGGCGCAGATACGCAGTATTTT CASSVGQGGADTQYF
TRBD1 TRBJ2-7 TRBV14 - TGTGCCAGCAGCCAAGACCGGGGCGGGACAGGAGCCTACGAGCAGTACTTC CASSQDRGGTGAYEQYF
- TRBJ1-2 TRBV6-5 - TGTGCCAGCAGTTACTCTCACAGTGGGGACTATGGCTACACCTTC CASSYSHSGDYGYTF
- TRBJ2-7 TRBV7-2 once TGTGCCAGCAGCTATGGGGCAGGGGATTCTTACGAGCAGTACTTC CASSYGAGDSYEQYF
- TRBJ2-6 TRBV7-8 - TGTGCCAGCAGCCCGCCGGGGAGCTCTGGGGCCAACGTCCTGACTTTC CASSPPGSSGANVLTF
- TRBJ1-6 TRBV9 - TGTGCCAGCAGCCCGAATAATTCACCCCTCCACTTT CASSPNNSPLHF
TRBD2 TRBJ2-1 TRBV24-1 - TGTGCCACCAGTGGGCAGGCGGGAGGGCACTACAATGAGCAGTTCTTC CATSGQAGGHYNEQFF
TRBD2 TRBJ2-1 TRBV3-1/TRBV3-2 - TGTGCCAGCAGCCAAGACCCCACTAGCGGGGGCGAGCAGTTCTTC CASSQDPTSGGEQFF
TRBD1 TRBJ1-1 TRBV7-2 - TGTGCCAGCAGCGCGACAGGGAGGCTGAACACTGAAGCTTTCTTT CASSATGRLNTEAFF
- TRBJ1-2 TRBV3-1/TRBV3-2 - TGTGCCAGCAGCCAAGGCCCCGGGGCAGGGAGCTATGGCTACACCTTC CASSQGPGAGSYGYTF
- TRBJ1-5 TRBV18 - TGTGCCAGCTCACCTCAAAGGGTGGGTTCGGGCGGAGGTCAGCCCCAGCATTTT CASSPQRVGSGGGQPQHF
- TRBJ2-1 TRBV5-1 once TGCGCCAGCAGCTTGGTTCCAGGGGAACAATTAAGTGAGCAGTTCTTC CASSLVPGEQLSEQFF
- TRBJ1-1 TRBV12-3/TRBV12-4 - TGTGCCAGCTCTTTGGGGATGGACACTGAAGCTTTCTTT CASSLGMDTEAFF
TRBD1 TRBJ2-7 TRBV19 - TGTGCCAGTAGTATAGAGGGGACAGGGAAAGGCGAGCAGTACTTC CASSIEGTGKGEQYF